The T cell receptor beta chain under discussion was sequenced for a study of T-cell reconstitution after alpha-beta-depleted transplantation in children. Study-wide points: The origin of alpha-beta T cells about two months after transplant was reportedly several hundred expanded graft clones.

CDR3 size: 14 residues. Trimming removed 1 base from V and 7 bases from J, with 12 bases in between. CDR1 and CDR2 from the germline V gene are LGHNT and FRNRAP. Concerning this clonotype: Its antigen remains unidentified.

As it was prepared, the TCRbeta library received unique molecular identifiers. TCRdb itself ran the PCR reads through MiXCR, one entry per CDR3 protein. The table shows roughly 82,000 distinct CDR3 sequences, with around 14% occurring only once. The specimen comprised PBMCs, mostly from graft donor cells, sampled 180 days after TCRalphabeta/CD19-depleted stem cell transplant. The V call is TRBV12-5, the J call TRBJ2-3; possibly TRBD1 for D (5 bases). This receptor was identified in a male patient under 10 years old who had a stem cell transplant for acute lymphoblastic leukemia, so the T cells may come from the graft donor. The CDR3: CASGLDARVNTQYF. CDR3 coding DNA: TGTGCTAGTGGTTTGGACGCCAGGGTAAATACGCAGTATTTT.